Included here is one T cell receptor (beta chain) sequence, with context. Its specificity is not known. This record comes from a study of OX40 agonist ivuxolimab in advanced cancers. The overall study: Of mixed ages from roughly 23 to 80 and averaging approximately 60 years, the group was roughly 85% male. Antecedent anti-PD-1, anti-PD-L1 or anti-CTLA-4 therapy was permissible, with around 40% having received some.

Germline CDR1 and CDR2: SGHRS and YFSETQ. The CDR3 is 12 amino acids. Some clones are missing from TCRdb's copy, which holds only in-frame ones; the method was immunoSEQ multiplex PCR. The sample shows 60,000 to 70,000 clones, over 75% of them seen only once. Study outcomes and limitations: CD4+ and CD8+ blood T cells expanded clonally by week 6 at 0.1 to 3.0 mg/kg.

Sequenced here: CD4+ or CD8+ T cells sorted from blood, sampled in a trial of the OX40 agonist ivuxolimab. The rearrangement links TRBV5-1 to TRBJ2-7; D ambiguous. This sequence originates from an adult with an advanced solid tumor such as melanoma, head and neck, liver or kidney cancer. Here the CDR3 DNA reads TGTGCCAGCAGCCTCCCCGGCTCCGAGCAGTACGTC. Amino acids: CASSLPGSEQYV.